The rows below give T cell receptor beta chains drawn from one sample of a study of OX40 agonist ivuxolimab in advanced cancers. TCRdb's copy holds only in-frame clones and misses some; the assay was immunoSEQ multiplex PCR. Seen here are tens of thousands of clones, 74% observed once, and the top ten hold roughly 19%. The specimen comprised CD4+ or CD8+ T cells sorted from blood, sampled in a trial of the OX40 agonist ivuxolimab. These receptors were taken from an adult with an advanced solid tumor such as melanoma, head and neck, liver or kidney cancer. Both conserved end residues are part of each CDR3. The D gene is left open where the match is weak. Expanded clones get a size class; other rows say once, few or many, or leave the size out.

D: .
V: TRBV29-1
J: TRBJ2-3
size: .
DNA: TGCAGCGTTGGGTCGGGCACGGATACGCAGTATTTT
CDR3: CSVGSGTDTQYF

D: .
V: TRBV6-1
J: TRBJ1-5
size: .
DNA: TGTGCCAGCAGGGTGCAGGGGTTTTATCAGCCCCAGCATTTT
CDR3: CASRVQGFYQPQHF

D: TRBD2
V: TRBV6-5
J: TRBJ2-5
size: .
DNA: TGTGCCAGCAGCCGGGACTATAGGGAGACCCAGTACTTC
CDR3: CASSRDYRETQYF

D: TRBD1
V: TRBV18
J: TRBJ1-6
size: .
DNA: TGTGCCAGCTCACCGGGACAGGGATCACCCCTCCACTTT
CDR3: CASSPGQGSPLHF

D: .
V: TRBV5-1
J: TRBJ1-6
size: .
DNA: TGCGCCAGCCGAAAACAGGGAGATAATTCACCCCTCCACTTT
CDR3: CASRKQGDNSPLHF

D: TRBD1
V: TRBV6-1
J: TRBJ1-1
size: once
DNA: TGTGCCAGCAGTGAAGAAGGGACAGCAACGGCTTTCTTT
CDR3: CASSEEGTATAFF

D: .
V: TRBV4-1
J: TRBJ1-2
size: .
DNA: TGCGCCAGCAGCCAAGTTCGGACGGATAACTATGGCTACACCTTC
CDR3: CASSQVRTDNYGYTF

D: .
V: TRBV4-2
J: TRBJ1-2
size: .
DNA: TGTGCCAGCAGCCAAGGCAGGGATAACTATGGCTACACCTTC
CDR3: CASSQGRDNYGYTF

D: .
V: TRBV6-1
J: TRBJ1-2
size: .
DNA: TGTGCCATCCTATACAATACAGGTCTTAGCTACACCTTC
CDR3: CAILYNTGLSYTF

D: .
V: TRBV9
J: TRBJ2-1
size: .
DNA: TGTGCCAGCAGCGTAGGGGCTGGCAATGAGCAGTTCTTC
CDR3: CASSVGAGNEQFF

D: .
V: TRBV5-4
J: TRBJ2-2
size: .
DNA: TGTGCCAGCAGCCAGCCAGACGGGGAGCTGTTTTTT
CDR3: CASSQPDGELFF

D: .
V: TRBV19
J: TRBJ2-3
size: once
DNA: TGTGCCAGTAACGGACGGGGAGAATCCACAGATACGCAGTATTTT
CDR3: CASNGRGESTDTQYF

D: .
V: TRBV27
J: TRBJ2-7
size: .
DNA: TGTGCCAGCAGTTTAGGGATGTCCTACGAGCAGTACTTC
CDR3: CASSLGMSYEQYF

D: .
V: TRBV7-2
J: TRBJ2-5
size: .
DNA: TGTGCCAGCAGCTCCATGGCGGGGGCCCGGGAGACCCAGTACTTC
CDR3: CASSSMAGARETQYF

D: TRBD2
V: TRBV4-1
J: TRBJ2-2
size: .
DNA: TGCGCCAGCAGTTCCGGGACTAAGAACACCGGGGAGCTGTTTTTT
CDR3: CASSSGTKNTGELFF

D: .
V: TRBV7-2
J: TRBJ1-6
size: .
DNA: TGTGCCAGCAGCAGTGACCCATGGCGCTCACCCCTCCACTTT
CDR3: CASSSDPWRSPLHF

D: .
V: TRBV4-2
J: TRBJ2-1
size: .
DNA: TGTGCCAGCACACCAAACCCGCGCAATGAGCAGTTCTTC
CDR3: CASTPNPRNEQFF

D: TRBD2
V: TRBV4-1
J: TRBJ2-2
size: .
DNA: TGCGCCAGCAGTTCCCTCGGGTTAGCGGGGGGACCAGAACACCGGGAGCTGTTTTTT
CDR3: CASSSLGLAGGPEHRELFF

D: .
V: TRBV7-2
J: TRBJ1-5
size: .
DNA: TGTGCCAGCAGCTTAGCGCGTCGCCAGCCCCAGCATTTT
CDR3: CASSLARRQPQHF

D: .
V: TRBV5-1
J: TRBJ2-3
size: .
DNA: TGCGCCAGCACGTATTCCGGATACACAGATACGCAGTATTTT
CDR3: CASTYSGYTDTQYF

D: .
V: TRBV9
J: TRBJ2-2
size: .
DNA: TGTGCCAGCAGCGTCCTGGGTTCCGGGGAGCTGTTTTTT
CDR3: CASSVLGSGELFF

D: .
V: TRBV4-1
J: TRBJ2-1
size: .
DNA: TGCGCCAGCAGCCAAGAGTGGGGAACCTCCTACAATGAGCAGTTCTTC
CDR3: CASSQEWGTSYNEQFF

D: .
V: TRBV5-8
J: TRBJ2-7
size: .
DNA: TGTGCCAGCAGCTTGGGACAGCACTACGAGCAGTACTTC
CDR3: CASSLGQHYEQYF

D: TRBD1
V: TRBV30
J: TRBJ1-2
size: .
DNA: TGTGCCTGGAGTGTCCGGGACAGGGGGCGTTATGGCTACACCTTC
CDR3: CAWSVRDRGRYGYTF

D: .
V: TRBV5-6
J: TRBJ1-2
size: .
DNA: TGTGCCAGCAGCTTGGGACAGGCGGCCGGACGCGGCTACACCTTC
CDR3: CASSLGQAAGRGYTF

D: .
V: TRBV4-2
J: TRBJ1-1
size: few
DNA: TGTGCCAGCAGCCAAGGAACTGAAGCTTTCTTT
CDR3: CASSQGTEAFF

D: TRBD1
V: TRBV7-3
J: TRBJ2-1
size: .
DNA: TGTGCCAGCAGCTCCCCCGGGACAGGACGCAATGAGCAGTTCTTC
CDR3: CASSSPGTGRNEQFF

D: TRBD2
V: TRBV6-1
J: TRBJ2-5
size: .
DNA: TGTGCCAGCAGTGAACTTAGCGGGGGGTACCGGGAGACCCAGTACTTC
CDR3: CASSELSGGYRETQYF

D: .
V: TRBV9
J: TRBJ2-5
size: .
DNA: TGTGCCAGCAGCGACCCGGGACGATCGGAGACCCAGTACTTC
CDR3: CASSDPGRSETQYF

D: .
V: TRBV2
J: TRBJ1-1
size: many
DNA: TGTGCCAGCAGTGAAGCGCTTCGAAACACTGAAGCTTTCTTT
CDR3: CASSEALRNTEAFF

D: .
V: TRBV7-8
J: TRBJ1-5
size: .
DNA: TGTGCCAGCAGCTTAGTACAGGGTGGCAATCAGCCCCAGCATTTT
CDR3: CASSLVQGGNQPQHF